Below are 11 T cell receptor beta chains sequenced from a single sample in a study of T cell changes during pregnancy in multiple sclerosis. Clones were read by immunoSEQ multiplex PCR, and TCRdb kept only the in-frame ones, dropping some. In the table there are more than 55,000 clones, roughly 91% of which are singletons. Here the sequenced sample was peripheral blood, taken in the third trimester of pregnancy. Source of these receptors: a female donor in good health, enrolled as a control in a pregnancy study.

This rearrangement joins TRBV7-9 to TRBJ2-3; D might be TRBD1 (6 bases). V dropped 4 bases and J dropped 2 bases, with 10 bases sitting between them. Germline lookup yields CDR1 SEHNR and CDR2 FQNEAQ (reference sequence). The CDR3 sequence is 14 residues long. The chain's CDR3 is CASSSTGSTDTQYF. The CDR3 region has the DNA TGTGCCAGCAGCTCCACAGGGTCCACAGATACGCAGTATTTT.

V gene TRBV19 combines with J gene TRBJ2-2; 8 nucleotides line up with TRBD1. The CDR3 runs to 14 residues. Germline trimming cut 7 bases from V and 2 bases from J; bases unmatched to any gene: 3. CDR1 and CDR2 from the germline V gene are LNHDA and SQIVND (reference sequence). CDR3 nucleotides: TGTGCCAGTAACGACAGGGGAAACACCGGGGAGCTGTTTTTT. Translated: CASNDRGNTGELFF.

The chain recombines TRBV29-1 with TRBJ2-7, with 8 bases identical to TRBD1. Germline CDR1 SQVTM, CDR2 ANQGSEA. This CDR3 is 13 amino acids long. V lost 4 bases and J lost 3; bases outside the gene matches: 5. CDR3 DNA sequence: TGCAGCGTTGGAGGACAGGGACGCTACGAGCAGTACTTC. This codes for CSVGGQGRYEQYF.

This chain uses TRBV29-1 with TRBJ2-1, with 10 bases lining up with TRBD1. The length of the CDR3 is 14 residues. Per germline, CDR1 SQVTM and CDR2 ANQGSEA. V shed 4 bases and J 5 bases; nucleotides not matched to a gene: 5. CDR3 DNA: TGCAGCGTTGGCCGGGACAGGGGTAACAATGAGCAGTTCTTC. Translated, it gives CSVGRDRGNNEQFF.

The sample holds a few counts of this clone. The V call is TRBV10-3, the J call TRBJ1-1; maybe TRBD1 (5 bases). Germline-derived CDR1 and CDR2 are ENHRY and SYGVKD. Trimming pared 5 bases from V and 1 base from J, leaving 11 bases between. This CDR3 is built from 14 residues. The CDR3 here is CAISTGTPNTEAFF. CDR3 DNA sequence: TGTGCCATCAGTACCGGGACTCCGAACACTGAAGCTTTCTTT.

The chain employs TRBV11-3 and TRBJ2-3; D might be TRBD1 (6 bases). This CDR3 contains 14 residues. Trimming took off 5 bases at V and 4 bases at J, with 13 bases between the two ends. Germline CDR1 SGHNT, CDR2 YENEEA. The CDR3 nucleotides read TGTGCCAGCAGCCTTGAGGGGGAGTCAGATACGCAGTATTTT. Amino acids: CASSLEGESDTQYF.

A few counts support this clone. The J gene is TRBJ1-1, the V gene TRBV27, with D possibly matching TRBD1 (5 bases). This CDR3 is built from 11 residues. Germline CDR1 and CDR2: MNHEY and SMNVEV (reference sequence). Deletions cut 3 bases from V and 8 bases from J, with 7 bases between. The CDR3 region is CASSFRGEAFF. The CDR3, as DNA: TGTGCCAGCAGTTTCCGGGGGGAAGCTTTCTTT.

This chain connects TRBV5-5 to TRBJ2-2, with a weak D call TRBD1 (6 bases). The germline gives CDR1 SGHKS, CDR2 YYEKEE (reference sequence). Trimming pared 4 bases from V and 6 bases from J, leaving 16 bases between. This CDR3 is built from 15 residues. The DNA of the CDR3 is TGTGCCAGCAGCGATACAGGGTTTTTGGCCGGGGAGCTGTTTTTT. Translation gives CASSDTGFLAGELFF. Looking up the rest from reference TRBV5-5 and TRBJ2-2 gives the full variable domain: DAGVTQSPTHLIKTRGQQVTLRCSPISGHKSVSWYQQVLGQGPQFIFQYYEKEERGRGNFPDRFSARQFPNYSSELNVNALLLGDSALYLCASSDTGFLAGELFFGEGSRLTVL.

In its sample, this clone was seen a few times. The chain couples TRBV9 to TRBJ1-1; 9 nucleotides align to TRBD1. Trimming took 0 bases from V and 3 from J; bases not matched to a gene: 9. The CDR3 covers 17 residues. Germline values: CDR1 SGDLS, CDR2 YYNGEE. The CDR3 is CASSVDPWTGVDTEAFF. The CDR3 DNA reads as TGTGCCAGCAGCGTAGATCCCTGGACAGGGGTGGACACTGAAGCTTTCTTT.

This chain joins TRBV7-6 and TRBJ2-3; D call uncertain. The CDR3 consists of 15 residues. Germline CDR1 reads SGHVS; CDR2 reads FNYEAQ. Trimming stripped 3 bases from V and 2 bases from J, with 12 bases between. This CDR3 reads CASSFYGRHTDTQYF. DNA for the CDR3: TGTGCCAGCAGCTTTTACGGCAGGCACACAGATACGCAGTATTTT.

The CDR3 sequence: CASSTIGFNEQFF. The CDR3 DNA is TGTGCCAGCAGTACTATTGGTTTCAATGAGCAGTTCTTC. The rearrangement joins TRBV6-6 to TRBJ2-1; D is ambiguous. This CDR3 spans 13 amino acids. V dropped 5 bases and J dropped 6 bases, with 11 bases sitting between them. Looked up from germline, CDR1 is MNHNY and CDR2 is SVGAGI (reference sequence).